These 28 T cell receptor beta chains were sequenced from one sample in a study of cytotoxic CD8 clonotypes in ibrutinib-treated CLL. Assay: immunoSEQ multiplex PCR; the TCRdb copy retains only in-frame clones and omits some. The table shows about 140,000 clones, with around 81% occurring only once. The specimen comprised PBMCs, sampled after 36 months of ibrutinib treatment. The receptors were sampled from a human donor with chronic lymphocytic leukemia.

V and J are TRBV30 and TRBJ2-1, with 8 bases identical to TRBD2. Trimming at V came to 0 bases and at J to 15 bases, leaving 10 bases not matched to a gene. CDR3 length: 13 amino acids. From germline, CDR1 is GTSNPN and CDR2 SVGIG (reference sequence). CDR3 in DNA: TGTGCCTGGAGTGTGGGCGGACTAGCCTATGGGTTCTTC. Translated: CAWSVGGLAYGFF.

CDR3 DNA: TGTGCCAGCAGTGCCCCCGGGACACAAAAGACCCAGTACTTC. Translating gives CASSAPGTQKTQYF. This chain joins TRBV28 and TRBJ2-5, with D possibly TRBD1 on 6 matching bases. Per the germline V gene, CDR1 is MDHEN and CDR2 is SYDVKM. CDR3 length: 14 residues. V lost 5 bases and J lost 6, with 16 bases in between.

V and J are TRBV19 and TRBJ2-3, with D hard to call. CDR1 is LNHDA and CDR2 is SQIVND in the germline V gene (reference sequence). This CDR3 region has 13 residues. V was trimmed by 4 bases and J by 0 bases, leaving 5 bases between them. In nucleotides, the CDR3 is TGTGCCAGTAGTAAGATGAGCACAGATACGCAGTATTTT. Encoded protein: CASSKMSTDTQYF.

The chain combines TRBV25-1 with TRBJ1-2; D is uncertain. Germline CDR1 is MGHDK and CDR2 is SYGVNS. The germline V and J ends were trimmed by 3 bases and 7 bases, with 9 bases remaining between them. This CDR3 comprises 12 residues. CDR3 region: CASSESGFGYTF. CDR3 sequence (DNA): TGTGCCAGCAGTGAGTCTGGTTTTGGCTACACCTTC.

In this sample, this clone turned up a few times. The chain recombines TRBV2 with TRBJ2-7; 10 bases are a match to TRBD2. V was pared by 6 bases and J by 4 bases, with 3 bases of the junction left unmatched. The CDR3 loop spans 13 amino acids. Germline V gene lookup returns CDR1 SNHLY and CDR2 FYNNEI. CDR3 in amino acids: CASSGTSVYEQYF. The CDR3, as DNA: TGTGCCAGCAGCGGGACTAGCGTTTACGAGCAGTACTTC.

The chain recombines TRBV18 with TRBJ2-3; 8 bases line up with TRBD2. The CDR3 covers 19 residues. Per germline, CDR1 KGHSH and CDR2 LQKENI. V trimming: 3 bases; J trimming: 4 bases; junction bases outside the gene matches: 18. In DNA, the CDR3 is TGTGCCAGCTCACCTATGACTTCGCGGGGGGTCTTATACGCAGATACGCAGTATTTT. Translation gives CASSPMTSRGVLYADTQYF.

The V call is TRBV27, the J call TRBJ1-5, with 8 positions matching TRBD1. Germline V lookup: CDR1 MNHEY, CDR2 SMNVEV (reference sequence). There are 15 residues in the CDR3. V dropped 6 bases and J dropped 3; count of bases not matched to a gene: 7. CDR3 region: CASRAQGAVNQPQHF. In DNA form, the CDR3 reads TGTGCCAGCAGGGCCCAGGGGGCGGTCAATCAGCCCCAGCATTTT.

The sample holds one count of this clone. The rearrangement uses TRBV5-4 and TRBJ2-3; D may be TRBD1 (6 bases). The V and J ends lost 3 bases and 5 bases respectively, with 10 bases between them. CDR1 and CDR2 from the germline V gene are SGHNT and YYREEE (reference sequence). CDR3 size: 13 residues. The DNA of the CDR3 is TGTGCCAGCAGCTCGAACAGGGAAGATACGCAGTATTTT. Its translation: CASSSNREDTQYF. The full variable domain, in which reference TRBV5-4 and TRBJ2-3 provide the parts outside the CDR3, is ETGVTQSPTHLIKTRGQQVTLRCSSQSGHNTVSWYQQALGQGPQFIFQYYREEENGRGNFPPRFSGLQFPNYSSELNVNALELDDSALYLCASSSNREDTQYFGPGTRLTVL.

The chain combines TRBV10-2 with TRBJ2-7, with 9 bases lining up with TRBD2. V shed 1 base and J 3 bases; nucleotides not matched to a gene: 4. This CDR3 is built from 15 residues. From germline, CDR1 is WSHSY and CDR2 SAAADI. The CDR3 sequence: CASSEFSGRGYEQYF. As DNA, the CDR3 is TGCGCCAGCAGTGAGTTTAGCGGGAGAGGCTACGAGCAGTACTTC.

CDR3 loop: CASSRGEGAVNEQFF. The CDR3 nucleotides are TGTGCCAGCTCCCGTGGGGAGGGGGCAGTTAATGAGCAGTTCTTC. V usage is TRBV18 and J usage is TRBJ2-1, with D possibly called TRBD1 or TRBD2 (7 bases each). Germline V lookup: CDR1 KGHSH, CDR2 LQKENI. The CDR3 contains 15 residues. Trimming removed 6 bases from V and 7 bases from J, with 19 bases in between. Looking up the rest from reference TRBV18 and TRBJ2-1 gives the full variable domain: NAGVMQNPRHLVRRRGQEARLRCSPMKGHSHVYWYRQLPEEGLKFMVYLQKENIIDESGMPKERFSAEFPKEGPSILRIQQVVRGDSAAYFCASSRGEGAVNEQFFGPGTRLTVL.

The chain is built from TRBV30 and TRBJ1-2, with D perhaps matching TRBD1 (6 bases). The germline V and J ends were trimmed by 5 bases and 4 bases, with 14 bases remaining between them. Germline lookup yields CDR1 GTSNPN and CDR2 SVGIG (reference sequence). The CDR3 loop spans 13 amino acids. Here the CDR3 DNA reads TGTGCCTGGTATTATACGGACAGCTATGGCTACACCTTC. It codes for CAWYYTDSYGYTF.

The chain combines TRBV2 with TRBJ1-5; TRBD1 matches at 9 bases. Germline lookup yields CDR1 SNHLY and CDR2 FYNNEI. The V segment lost 5 bases and the J segment 7 bases; nucleotides outside the gene matches: 9. The CDR3 runs to 15 residues. The CDR3 DNA reads TGTGCCAGCAGTCCTGGACAGGGGTCGGGGCAGCCCCAGCATTTT. Amino acid sequence: CASSPGQGSGQPQHF. Together with reference TRBV2 and TRBJ1-5, the CDR3 gives the full variable domain: EPEVTQTPSHQVTQMGQEVILRCVPISNHLYFYWYRQILGQKVEFLVSFYNNEISEKSEIFDDQFSVERPDGSNFTLKIRSTKLEDSAMYFCASSPGQGSGQPQHFGDGTRLSIL.

This clone was counted a few times. The J gene is TRBJ2-1, the V gene TRBV6-5; D unclear. The V gene lost 4 bases and the J gene lost 10 bases, with 8 bases spanning the gap. Germline values: CDR1 MNHEY, CDR2 SVGAGI. This CDR3 spans 11 amino acids. DNA for the CDR3: TGTGCCAGCAGTTGGGGTTTCGAGCAGTTCTTC. It encodes CASSWGFEQFF.

The rearrangement joins TRBV25-1 to TRBJ2-3, with D possibly being TRBD1 (6 bases). CDR3 length: 15 amino acids. Trimming removed 4 bases at V and 5 bases at J, with 16 bases between. In germline, CDR1 is MGHDK, CDR2 SYGVNS. CDR3 sequence: CASSARDTLGDTQYF. The CDR3 nucleotides are TGTGCCAGCAGTGCTCGGGACACCCTTGGAGATACGCAGTATTTT.

For this clone: Within the sample, other DNA sequences also encode this same CDR3. The V call is TRBV5-1, the J call TRBJ2-1, with D perhaps matching TRBD1 (6 bases). Germline V gene lookup returns CDR1 SGHRS and CDR2 YFSETQ. Trimming left V 4 bases short and J 3 bases short, with 14 bases between. The CDR3 sequence is 15 residues long. CDR3 protein: CASSLVGQHYNEQFF. DNA of the CDR3: TGCGCCAGCAGCCTGGTGGGACAACACTACAATGAGCAGTTCTTC. The whole variable domain, remainder taken from reference TRBV5-1 and TRBJ2-1, is KAGVTQTPRYLIKTRGQQVTLSCSPISGHRSVSWYQQTPGQGLQFLFEYFSETQRNKGNFPGRFSGRQFSNSRSEMNVSTLELGDSALYLCASSLVGQHYNEQFFGPGTRLTVL.

V gene TRBV7-8 combines with J gene TRBJ2-7, with D perhaps given as TRBD1 or TRBD2 (5 bases each). Germline-derived CDR1 and CDR2 are SGHVS and FQNEAQ. V was shortened by 0 bases and J by 5 bases, with 23 bases between the two germline ends. This CDR3 spans 18 amino acids. The CDR3 is CASSLAPGDAYSLNEQYF. The CDR3 nucleotides are TGTGCCAGCAGCTTAGCCCCCGGGGACGCGTATTCATTAAACGAGCAGTACTTC.

The chain links TRBV28 to TRBJ2-7; no clear D. Trimming took off 5 bases at V and 2 bases at J, with 13 bases between the two ends. CDR3 length: 14 amino acids. CDR1 and CDR2 (germline): MDHEN, SYDVKM. CDR3 amino acids: CASSRSAVTYEQYF. The CDR3 DNA reads as TGTGCCAGCAGTCGCTCTGCCGTTACCTACGAGCAGTACTTC.

This clone came up many times. This rearrangement joins TRBV19 to TRBJ1-1, with TRBD1 matching over 7 bases. The CDR3 length is 14 residues. CDR1 LNHDA and CDR2 SQIVND come from the germline V gene (reference sequence). V gave up 6 bases and J gave up 4 bases; unmatched junction bases: 8. This CDR3 is CASSQTGPGTEAFF. The CDR3 DNA reads as TGTGCCAGTAGCCAGACAGGGCCGGGCACTGAAGCTTTCTTT. Based on the CDR3 plus reference TRBV19 and TRBJ1-1, the full variable domain is DGGITQSPKYLFRKEGQNVTLSCEQNLNHDAMYWYRQDPGQGLRLIYYSQIVNDFQKGDIAEGYSVSREKKESFPLTVTSAQKNPTAFYLCASSQTGPGTEAFFGQGTRLTVV.

In its sample, this clone was seen a few times. This chain joins TRBV6-1 and TRBJ2-3; D may be TRBD2 (6 bases). CDR1 and CDR2 (germline): MNHNS, SASEGT. V lost 2 bases to trimming and J lost 1 base, with 13 bases between them. This CDR3 spans 16 amino acids. The CDR3 sequence: CASSERRGGGTDTQYF. The DNA of the CDR3 is TGTGCCAGCAGTGAACGGCGGGGTGGGGGCACAGATACGCAGTATTTT.

Written as DNA, the CDR3 is TGTGCCATCAGTGTCCAGGGGGACCTCTCTGGGGCCAACGTCCTGACTTTC. It translates to CAISVQGDLSGANVLTF. The chain joins TRBV10-3 to TRBJ2-6; 7 bases are shared with TRBD1. Trimming removed 4 bases from V and 0 bases from J; junction bases left unmatched: 6. CDR1 is ENHRY and CDR2 is SYGVKD in the germline V gene. The CDR3 totals 17 residues.

The chain recombines TRBV30 with TRBJ2-1; 9 bases match TRBD2. CDR1 and CDR2 (germline): GTSNPN, SVGIG (reference sequence). V gave up 3 bases and J gave up 8 bases; unmatched junction bases: 11. This CDR3 has 15 residues. The CDR3 here is CAWRYRLAGWYEQFF. For the CDR3, the DNA is TGTGCCTGGAGGTATCGGCTAGCGGGATGGTATGAGCAGTTCTTC.

The J gene is TRBJ2-1, the V gene TRBV5-1; tentative D call: TRBD2 (6 bases). The CDR3 is made up of 17 amino acids. The V and J ends lost 0 bases and 0 bases respectively, with 13 bases between them. In germline, CDR1 is SGHRS, CDR2 YFSETQ. The CDR3 bases are TGCGCCAGCAGCTTGGGGCTAGCGCCGAGCTCCTACAATGAGCAGTTCTTC. This sequence encodes CASSLGLAPSSYNEQFF. The full variable domain, with the rest looked up from reference TRBV5-1 and TRBJ2-1, is KAGVTQTPRYLIKTRGQQVTLSCSPISGHRSVSWYQQTPGQGLQFLFEYFSETQRNKGNFPGRFSGRQFSNSRSEMNVSTLELGDSALYLCASSLGLAPSSYNEQFFGPGTRLTVL.

The genes are TRBV19 and TRBJ2-7; no definite D call. V lost 6 bases and J lost 5, with 17 bases in between. Germline assignment: CDR1 LNHDA and CDR2 SQIVND (reference sequence). CDR3 length: 14 amino acids. The CDR3 protein is CASSPYGPTNEQYF. CDR3 coding DNA: TGTGCCAGTAGCCCCTACGGACCGACCAACGAGCAGTACTTC.

This chain connects TRBV6-1 to TRBJ2-3; 8 positions agree with TRBD2. CDR3 size: 14 residues. V gave up 4 bases and J gave up 1 base; unmatched junction bases: 1. Germline CDR1 reads MNHNS; CDR2 reads SASEGT. The CDR3 nucleotides read TGTGCCAGCAGTGTCGGGGGGGGCACAGATACGCAGTATTTT. As protein: CASSVGGGTDTQYF.

V is TRBV5-1 and J is TRBJ2-5; no firm D call. Matching the DNA end better, TRBJ2-7 makes the J call doubtful. The CDR3 is 15 amino acids. CDR1 and CDR2 (germline): SGHRS, YFSETQ. The CDR3 DNA reads as TGCGCCAGCAGCCCCCTTGGAAGGGTGCCCTACGAGCAGTACTTC. It yields the protein CASSPLGRVPYEQYF.

V is TRBV5-1 and J is TRBJ2-1; 7 bases line up with TRBD2. CDR3 length: 17 residues. V dropped 4 bases and J dropped 4; count of bases not matched to a gene: 14. CDR1 and CDR2 (germline): SGHRS, YFSETQ. The CDR3 DNA is TGCGCCAGCAGCGCGCTACTAGCGAACGATAATTACAATGAGCAGTTCTTC. Its translation: CASSALLANDNYNEQFF. Looking up the rest from reference TRBV5-1 and TRBJ2-1 gives the full variable domain: KAGVTQTPRYLIKTRGQQVTLSCSPISGHRSVSWYQQTPGQGLQFLFEYFSETQRNKGNFPGRFSGRQFSNSRSEMNVSTLELGDSALYLCASSALLANDNYNEQFFGPGTRLTVL.

The V call is TRBV7-6, the J call TRBJ2-7; tentatively, D is TRBD1 (6 bases). With 5 bases removed from V and 2 bases from J, the gap between germline ends came to 10 bases. CDR1 and CDR2 from the germline V gene are SGHVS and FNYEAQ. The CDR3 is 13 residues long. The CDR3 here is CASSGHRAYEQYF. The CDR3 bases are TGTGCCAGCAGCGGACACAGGGCCTACGAGCAGTACTTC. Full variable domain (outside the CDR3, taken from reference TRBV7-6 and TRBJ2-7): GAGVSQSPRYKVTKRGQDVALRCDPISGHVSLYWYRQALGQGPEFLTYFNYEAQQDKSGLPNDRFSAERPEGSISTLTIQRTEQRDSAMYRCASSGHRAYEQYFGPGTRLTVT.

This clone was recorded only once. The chain employs TRBV5-1 and TRBJ2-1; perhaps D is TRBD1 or TRBD2 (5 bases each). The V gene's germline CDR1 is SGHRS and CDR2 YFSETQ. CDR3 length equals 14 residues. Trimming took off 4 bases at V and 5 bases at J, with 13 bases between the two ends. The CDR3 region has the DNA TGCGCCAGCAGCGGGACCGTGGGACACAATGAGCAGTTCTTC. Its translation is CASSGTVGHNEQFF.